The next 21 T cell receptor beta chains were all read from a single sample in a study of T and B cells in COVID-19 patients. Multiplex PCR with BIOMED2 TRB-A/B primer pools amplified TRB rearrangements. TCRdb ran MiXCR on the multiplex PCR reads and lists one entry per CDR3 protein. The sample yields 15,000 to 20,000 distinct CDR3 sequences, 36% seen once. From blood, about 250-500 ng of genomic DNA served as TRB template. Sequencing was performed on blood. Receptors were obtained from a human donor with active COVID-19.

The rearrangement links TRBV5-4 to TRBJ1-6, with 9 bases lining up with TRBD1. This CDR3 comprises 14 residues. The germline CDR1 and CDR2 sequences are SGHNT and YYREEE (reference sequence). V trimming: 4 bases; J trimming: 10 bases; junction bases outside the gene matches: 6. In nucleotides, the CDR3 is TGTGCCAGCAGCAGGACAGGGGAAGGATCACCCCTCCACTTT. Encoded protein: CASSRTGEGSPLHF.

This clonotype is medium-sized in the sample. The V gene is TRBV19, the J gene TRBJ2-5, with D tentatively TRBD2 (5 bases). Per germline, CDR1 LNHDA and CDR2 SQIVND (reference sequence). The CDR3 spans 14 residues. Trimming took 5 bases from V and 2 from J, leaving 12 bases between them. The CDR3 region has the DNA TGTGCCAGTAGTTTCTGGACGGGACAAGAGACCCAGTACTTC. This encodes CASSFWTGQETQYF.

In its sample, this clonotype is medium-sized. V and J are TRBV19 and TRBJ1-4, with D unclear. Germline V lookup: CDR1 LNHDA, CDR2 SQIVND (reference sequence). V lost 8 bases to trimming and J lost 5 bases, with 9 bases between them. CDR3 length equals 12 residues. The CDR3: CASRGGNEKLFF. CDR3 DNA sequence: TGTGCCAGTCGGGGAGGGAATGAAAAACTGTTTTTT.

In DNA, the CDR3 is TGTGTCAGTGGGGGGCGCCGCGAGACCCAGTACTTC. This gives the protein CVSGGRRETQYF. J is TRBJ2-5 and V is TRBV6-5, with D possibly called TRBD1 or TRBD2 (6 bases each). This CDR3 comprises 12 residues. The germline V gene has CDR1 MNHEY and CDR2 SVGAGI.

This chain uses TRBV18 with TRBJ1-1, with a tentative D call TRBD1 (6 bases). The CDR3 extends over 16 amino acids. From germline, CDR1 is KGHSH and CDR2 LQKENI. With 4 bases removed from V and 0 bases from J, the gap between germline ends came to 15 bases. The CDR3 loop reads CASSLLLQGLNTEAFF. CDR3 sequence (DNA): TGTGCCAGCTCACTCCTATTACAGGGCTTGAACACTGAAGCTTTCTTT.

The chain carries TRBV20-1 and TRBJ2-3; 7 bases line up with TRBD1. The ends lost 1 base at V and 3 bases at J; junction bases unmatched: 4. Looked up from germline, CDR1 is DFQATT and CDR2 is SNEGSKA (reference sequence). This CDR3 has 14 amino acids. Here the CDR3 reads CSARAEQGTDTQYF. DNA for the CDR3: TGCAGTGCTAGAGCGGAACAGGGGACAGATACGCAGTATTTT.

The chain combines TRBV4-2 with TRBJ2-1, with D maybe TRBD2 (7 bases). CDR3 size: 16 residues. V was cut by 1 base and J by 6 bases, with 16 bases left in between. CDR1 is LGHNA, CDR2 YNFKEQ, per germline. In DNA form, the CDR3 reads TGTGCCAGCAGCCAAGCAATTGGGGGGGGCCTCAATGAGCAGTTCTTC. Translating it yields CASSQAIGGGLNEQFF.

This clonotype appeared a few times. This chain links TRBV19 with TRBJ1-1; no firm D call. The V gene's germline CDR1 is LNHDA and CDR2 SQIVND (reference sequence). V lost 5 bases and J 9 bases, leaving 19 bases between the germline ends. CDR3 length equals 14 residues. In DNA form, the CDR3 reads TGTGCCAGTAGTCCCCCGACGGAAACTAGTCAAGCTTTCTTT. It specifies CASSPPTETSQAFF.

This clonotype occurred many times. This chain uses TRBV15 with TRBJ2-1; TRBD1 matches 10 bases. J gave up 7 bases and V 1 base, and 7 bases lay outside the gene matches. This CDR3 contains 16 residues. Germline CDR1 reads LNHNV; CDR2 reads YYDKDF (reference sequence). The CDR3 region is CATSRVTGGVRNEQFF. CDR3 nucleotide sequence: TGTGCCACCAGCAGAGTGACAGGGGGCGTGAGGAATGAGCAGTTCTTC.

Relative to its sample, this clonotype is medium-sized. The rearrangement joins TRBV29-1 to TRBJ1-4; D is perhaps TRBD1 (5 bases). In germline, CDR1 is SQVTM, CDR2 ANQGSEA. This CDR3 comprises 12 residues. V lost 4 bases and J 8 bases, leaving 11 bases between the germline ends. The CDR3 loop reads CSVVGVEEKLFF. Written as DNA, the CDR3 is TGCAGCGTTGTGGGGGTAGAAGAAAAACTGTTTTTT.

The chain couples TRBV5-6 to TRBJ2-3; 15 bases line up with TRBD2. CDR1 is SGHDT and CDR2 is YYEEEE in the germline V gene. CDR3 size: 17 residues. The V gene end was trimmed by 3 bases and the J gene end by 6 bases; junction bases not matched to a gene: 8. The CDR3 DNA is TGTGCCAGCAGCTACCGGACTAGCGGGGGGGCCGGGGATACGCAGTATTTT. It codes for CASSYRTSGGAGDTQYF.

The V and J genes are TRBV5-1 and TRBJ2-4, with TRBD2 matching 16 bases. With 4 bases clipped from V and 8 bases from J, the junction kept 3 bases outside the gene matches. This CDR3 is 15 amino acids long. CDR1 and CDR2 from the germline V gene are SGHRS and YFSETQ. Here the CDR3 DNA reads TGCGCCAGCAGCCCGGGACTAGCGGGGGGGGACATTCAGTACTTC. Amino acid sequence: CASSPGLAGGDIQYF.

This clonotype was found a few times. This sequence joins TRBV7-2 and TRBJ1-6, with D perhaps TRBD1 (5 bases). V gave up 2 bases and J gave up 9 bases, with 32 bases separating them. Germline V CDR1 and CDR2: SGHTA, FQGNSA. The CDR3 is 21 amino acids. In DNA, the CDR3 is TGTGCCAGCAGCTTAATTCATCCCGCGGGGGTTCTGAGGGAGGTCGGTTCACCCCTCCACTTT. Translation: CASSLIHPAGVLREVGSPLHF.

This chain uses TRBV6-5 with TRBJ2-2; 10 nucleotides line up with TRBD2. Germline V CDR1 and CDR2: MNHEY, SVGAGI. The V segment lost 5 bases and the J segment 2 bases; nucleotides outside the gene matches: 5. The CDR3 has 16 amino acids. CDR3 sequence: CASSAQRGGNTGELFF. CDR3 sequence (DNA): TGTGCCAGCAGTGCCCAGCGGGGGGGCAACACCGGGGAGCTGTTTTTT.

The chain joins TRBV6-1 to TRBJ2-7, with 10 bases lining up with TRBD1. Germline lookup yields CDR1 MNHNS and CDR2 SASEGT. The CDR3 length is 16 residues. Losses at the gene ends were 3 bases for V and 3 bases for J; bases not matched to a gene: 8. CDR3 in amino acids: CASSDSAGTGVYEQYV. CDR3 nucleotides: TGTGCCAGCAGTGACTCCGCAGGGACAGGGGTCTACGAGCAGTACGTC.

Notes on this clonotype: Given a much more abundant clone one base away, this may be a read error. This chain uses TRBV6-5 with TRBJ2-7, with D possibly matching TRBD2 (6 bases). The V end was cut by 11 bases, the J end by 3 bases, with 11 bases between. Germline CDR1 is MNHEY and CDR2 is SVGAGI. The CDR3 sequence is 11 residues long. The CDR3 region is CAGRGFYEQYF. The CDR3 DNA reads as TGTGCCGGACGGGGGTTCTACGAGCAGTACTTC.

This rearrangement joins TRBV27 to TRBJ1-6; tentative D call: TRBD1 (6 bases). Trimming left V 5 bases short and J 0 bases short, with 14 bases between. The germline CDR1 and CDR2 sequences are MNHEY and SMNVEV (reference sequence). CDR3 length equals 17 residues. The CDR3 nucleotides are TGTGCCAGCAGTATCTACGGACAGCTCTCCTATAATTCACCCCTCCACTTT. As protein: CASSIYGQLSYNSPLHF.

This chain links TRBV18 with TRBJ2-3; 10 bases match TRBD2. The CDR3 is 17 residues long. The J segment lost 5 bases and the V segment lost 1 base, leaving 9 bases of the junction unmatched. CDR1 and CDR2 (germline): KGHSH, LQKENI. In DNA form, the CDR3 reads TGTGCCAGCTCACCACTTACGAGCGGGGGGGCCGGAGATACGCAGTATTTT. Protein product: CASSPLTSGGAGDTQYF.

The V call is TRBV6-5, the J call TRBJ1-5; 9 bases match TRBD1. The CDR3 has 19 residues. J gave up 2 bases and V 4 bases, and 15 bases lay outside the gene matches. Per the germline V gene, CDR1 is MNHEY and CDR2 is SVGAGI. The CDR3 reads CASSFLPGQGREGNQPQHF. In DNA form, the CDR3 reads TGTGCCAGCAGTTTTTTACCGGGACAGGGAAGGGAAGGCAATCAGCCCCAGCATTTT.

In its sample, this clonotype was seen a few times. The V and J genes are TRBV19 and TRBJ1-1; D may be TRBD1 (6 bases). V was trimmed by 6 bases and J by 4 bases, leaving 18 bases between them. The V gene's germline CDR1 is LNHDA and CDR2 SQIVND (reference sequence). This CDR3 is 15 amino acids long. The CDR3 DNA reads as TGTGCCAGTAGATGGGGGGGGCCCGGGAGCACTGAAGCTTTCTTT. Amino acid sequence: CASRWGGPGSTEAFF. Drawing the rest from reference TRBV19 and TRBJ1-1, the complete variable domain is DGGITQSPKYLFRKEGQNVTLSCEQNLNHDAMYWYRQDPGQGLRLIYYSQIVNDFQKGDIAEGYSVSREKKESFPLTVTSAQKNPTAFYLCASRWGGPGSTEAFFGQGTRLTVV.

This chain links TRBV10-3 with TRBJ2-3; 7 bases are a match to TRBD2. Trimming cost V 3 bases and J 6 bases; bases outside gene matches: 3. The length of the CDR3 is 13 residues. CDR1 ENHRY and CDR2 SYGVKD come from the germline V gene. The CDR3 protein is CAISDMGGDTQYF. In DNA form, the CDR3 reads TGTGCCATCAGTGACATGGGAGGGGATACGCAGTATTTT.